This entry lists 20 T cell receptor beta chains sequenced from one sample in a study of T-cell memory formation after mild COVID-19. One entry per CDR3 protein, called by TCRdb with MiXCR from the 5' RACE reads. Among 150,000 to 200,000 distinct CDR3 sequences listed, approximately 15% were seen once. Input material: PBMCs or a T cell subset sorted from them (not recorded which). Every receptor here comes from an adult woman who had mild COVID-19 (a few samples of this study predate the infection). Cell type and time point are not known.

This clonotype was seen more than once but under ten times. The J gene is TRBJ1-5, the V gene TRBV7-9; no clear D gene. In germline, CDR1 is SEHNR, CDR2 FQNEAQ (reference sequence). The CDR3 length is 14 residues. The V end lost 1 base, the J end lost 1 base, and 5 bases lay between the germline ends. The CDR3 bases are TGTGCCAGCAGCTTAGAGGGAAGCAATCAGCCCCAGCATTTT. Translated, it gives CASSLEGSNQPQHF.

The sample holds a few counts of this clonotype. The CDR3 here is CASSWTGQLDEQFF. As DNA, the CDR3 is TGTGCCAGCAGCTGGACAGGGCAATTGGATGAGCAGTTCTTC. This chain connects TRBV14 to TRBJ2-1, with TRBD1 identical over 8 bases. The CDR3 runs to 14 residues. V lost 5 bases and J lost 8; bases outside the gene matches: 8. Germline V gene data show CDR1 as SGHDN and CDR2 as FVKESK.

The chain employs TRBV4-1 and TRBJ2-2; the D is unclear. With 3 bases removed from V and 0 bases from J, the gap between germline ends came to 5 bases. Germline V gene sequence: CDR1 MGHRA, CDR2 YSYEKL. The CDR3 covers 14 residues. Here the CDR3 reads CASSQTTNTGELFF. Written as DNA, the CDR3 is TGCGCCAGCAGCCAGACCACGAACACCGGGGAGCTGTTTTTT.

This chain connects TRBV3-1 to TRBJ1-4, with 9 bases matching TRBD1. The CDR3 runs to 17 residues. The ends lost 1 base at V and 6 bases at J; junction bases unmatched: 9. Germline V lookup: CDR1 LGHDT, CDR2 YNNKEL (reference sequence). The CDR3 spells CASSQGARQGVDEKLFF. In DNA form, the CDR3 reads TGTGCCAGCAGCCAAGGGGCTCGACAGGGGGTCGATGAAAAACTGTTTTTT.

V is TRBV3-1 and J is TRBJ1-3, with a tentative D call TRBD1 (6 bases). Trimming removed 4 bases at V and 0 bases at J, with 22 bases between. CDR3 length equals 19 residues. Looked up from germline, CDR1 is LGHDT and CDR2 is YNNKEL (reference sequence). The CDR3 DNA is TGTGCCAGCAGCCTATACATCGGCGACAGGCCCAGCTCTGGAAACACCATATATTTT. This sequence encodes CASSLYIGDRPSSGNTIYF.

The V call is TRBV7-7, the J call TRBJ1-1; D ambiguous. Germline V lookup: CDR1 SSHAT, CDR2 FNYEAQ (reference sequence). Trimming removed 5 bases at V and 4 bases at J, with 11 bases between. This CDR3 has 13 amino acids. Written as DNA, the CDR3 is TGTGCCAGCAGCCGAGACACATCCACTGAAGCTTTCTTT. Its translation: CASSRDTSTEAFF.

A few counts support this clonotype. The genes are TRBV27 and TRBJ1-5; D is uncertain. V was clipped by 2 bases and J by 0 bases, with 8 bases between them. From germline, CDR1 is MNHEY and CDR2 SMNVEV (reference sequence). The CDR3 loop spans 15 amino acids. The CDR3 nucleotides are TGTGCCAGCAGTTTAATGGGGTATAGCAATCAGCCCCAGCATTTT. It encodes CASSLMGYSNQPQHF.

This clonotype appeared many times. The chain joins TRBV18 to TRBJ2-1; TRBD2 agrees at 9 bases. In germline, CDR1 is KGHSH, CDR2 LQKENI. This CDR3 comprises 15 residues. V lost 4 bases and J lost 2; bases outside the gene matches: 3. This CDR3 reads CASSLTSGPYNEQFF. The CDR3 DNA follows: TGTGCCAGCTCACTGACTAGCGGACCCTACAATGAGCAGTTCTTC.

This chain links TRBV5-1 with TRBJ1-2; D perhaps matches TRBD1 (5 bases). Germline values: CDR1 SGHRS, CDR2 YFSETQ. This CDR3 has 14 amino acids. V was shortened by 1 base and J by 7 bases, with 14 bases between the two germline ends. CDR3 amino acids: CASSLSRQMGGYTF. CDR3 DNA: TGCGCCAGCAGCTTGTCGCGACAGATGGGTGGCTACACCTTC. Full variable domain (remainder filled in from reference TRBV5-1 and TRBJ1-2): KAGVTQTPRYLIKTRGQQVTLSCSPISGHRSVSWYQQTPGQGLQFLFEYFSETQRNKGNFPGRFSGRQFSNSRSEMNVSTLELGDSALYLCASSLSRQMGGYTFGSGTRLTVV.

This clonotype came up a few times. V usage is TRBV7-2 and J usage is TRBJ2-7; no reliable D call. Trimming removed 6 bases at V and 0 bases at J, with 15 bases between. Germline CDR1 reads SGHTA; CDR2 reads FQGNSA. The CDR3 runs 15 residues. DNA of the CDR3: TGTGCCAGCAGTCGGAGAACGGTGAGCTCCTACGAGCAGTACTTC. Residues: CASSRRTVSSYEQYF. The variable domain in full, completed from reference TRBV7-2 and TRBJ2-7, reads GAGVSQSPSNKVTEKGKDVELRCDPISGHTALYWYRQSLGQGLEFLIYFQGNSAPDKSGLPSDRFSAERTGGSVSTLTIQRTQQEDSAVYLCASSRRTVSSYEQYFGPGTRLTVT.

The V gene is TRBV4-2, the J gene TRBJ2-7; the D call may be TRBD1 or TRBD2 (6 bases each). Germline CDR1 and CDR2: LGHNA and YNFKEQ. The CDR3 runs to 14 residues. Trimming stripped 4 bases from V and 3 bases from J, with 13 bases between. The CDR3 nucleotides read TGTGCCAGCAGCCCGCGGGACACCAGCTACGAGCAGTACTTC. Its translation is CASSPRDTSYEQYF.

This clonotype turned up a few times. The V and J genes are TRBV7-3 and TRBJ1-1, with a possible D match to TRBD1 (6 bases). V lost 6 bases and J 6 bases, leaving 20 bases between the germline ends. CDR1 is SGHTA and CDR2 is FQGTGA in the germline V gene. CDR3 length: 15 amino acids. This CDR3 reads CASSSNSGGLSEAFF. For the CDR3, the DNA is TGTGCCAGCAGTTCTAATTCGGGGGGCCTCTCTGAAGCTTTCTTT.

There are a few counts of this clonotype. This sequence joins TRBV19 and TRBJ2-3; 12 nucleotides agree with TRBD2. CDR1 and CDR2 (germline): LNHDA, SQIVND (reference sequence). After removal of 7 bases from V and 1 base from J, the junction contained 6 bases not matched to a gene. This CDR3 contains 16 residues. The CDR3 region has the DNA TGTGCCAGTACCAACGGACTAGCGGGGCGCACAGATACGCAGTATTTT. It yields the protein CASTNGLAGRTDTQYF.

The table lists this clonotype with a few counts. The CDR3 nucleotides are TGTGCCAGCAGTTCTCATATCCAAGAGACCCAGTACTTC. Amino acid sequence: CASSSHIQETQYF. The rearrangement links TRBV6-2 or TRBV6-3 to TRBJ2-5, with no clear D. Trimming cost V 4 bases and J 1 base, with 7 bases left between them. Germline loops: CDR1 MNHEY, CDR2 SVGEGT. The CDR3 sequence is 13 residues long.

The J gene is TRBJ1-5, the V gene TRBV6-5; D gene unclear. V was pared by 6 bases and J by 0 bases, with 15 bases between. The CDR3 is 16 amino acids. CDR1 is MNHEY and CDR2 is SVGAGI in the germline V gene. The CDR3 sequence: CASRPRGTLSNQPQHF. The DNA for the CDR3 is TGTGCCAGCAGACCTCGGGGTACCCTTAGCAATCAGCCCCAGCATTTT.

This clonotype was picked up many times. This chain uses TRBV7-2 with TRBJ2-3; 7 bases are shared with TRBD2. The J segment lost 2 bases and the V segment lost 5 bases, leaving 10 bases of the junction unmatched. The CDR3 length is 16 residues. Germline values: CDR1 SGHTA, CDR2 FQGNSA. The CDR3 DNA follows: TGTGCCAGCAGCCGATCTAGCGGAACCTACACAGATACGCAGTATTTT. Protein: CASSRSSGTYTDTQYF.

There are a few counts of this clonotype. The rearrangement joins TRBV7-2 to TRBJ2-5; TRBD1 matches 7 bases. Germline CDR1 is SGHTA and CDR2 is FQGNSA. Trimming removed 5 bases from V and 0 bases from J; junction bases left unmatched: 15. The CDR3 extends over 18 amino acids. The CDR3 sequence is CASSPLSYPGQHQETQYF. CDR3 DNA: TGTGCCAGCAGCCCTCTTTCGTATCCGGGACAGCACCAAGAGACCCAGTACTTC.

The chain couples TRBV2 to TRBJ2-3; a weak D match, TRBD1 (5 bases). V gave up 7 bases and J gave up 4 bases, with 18 bases separating them. CDR3 length: 15 residues. Germline V gene lookup returns CDR1 SNHLY and CDR2 FYNNEI. CDR3 protein: CASTPRQGNPDTQYF. In DNA, the CDR3 is TGTGCCAGCACCCCTCGGCAGGGAAATCCAGATACGCAGTATTTT. The whole variable domain, filled in from reference TRBV2 and TRBJ2-3, reads EPEVTQTPSHQVTQMGQEVILRCVPISNHLYFYWYRQILGQKVEFLVSFYNNEISEKSEIFDDQFSVERPDGSNFTLKIRSTKLEDSAMYFCASTPRQGNPDTQYFGPGTRLTVL.

CDR3 bases: TGTGCCAGCAGCCAAGAGTCGAAGTGGGACACCGGGGAGCTGTTTTTT. Encoded protein: CASSQESKWDTGELFF. The chain joins TRBV4-2 to TRBJ2-2; D ambiguous. This CDR3 has 16 residues. V lost 0 bases and J 3 bases, leaving 11 bases between the germline ends. The germline gives CDR1 LGHNA, CDR2 YNFKEQ.

This clonotype was detected a few times. The rearrangement uses TRBV5-1 and TRBJ1-1; 10 bases align to TRBD1. V dropped 4 bases and J dropped 6; count of bases not matched to a gene: 6. The CDR3 has 14 amino acids. Germline V gives CDR1 SGHRS, CDR2 YFSETQ. CDR3 sequence reads: CASSGGQGGPEAFF. The CDR3 region has the DNA TGCGCCAGCAGCGGCGGACAGGGGGGCCCTGAAGCTTTCTTT.